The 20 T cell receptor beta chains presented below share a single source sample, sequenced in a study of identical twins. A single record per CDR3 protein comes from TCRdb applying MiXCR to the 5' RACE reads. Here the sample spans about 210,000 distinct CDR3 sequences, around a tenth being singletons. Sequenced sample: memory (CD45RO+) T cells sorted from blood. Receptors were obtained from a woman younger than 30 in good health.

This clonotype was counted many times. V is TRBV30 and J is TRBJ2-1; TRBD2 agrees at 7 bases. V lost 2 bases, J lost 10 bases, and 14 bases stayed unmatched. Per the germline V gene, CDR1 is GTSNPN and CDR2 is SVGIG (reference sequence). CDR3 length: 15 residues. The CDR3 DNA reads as TGTGCCTGGAGTATTTACTTTAGGAGGGAGGGGGAGCAGTTCTTC. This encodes CAWSIYFRREGEQFF.

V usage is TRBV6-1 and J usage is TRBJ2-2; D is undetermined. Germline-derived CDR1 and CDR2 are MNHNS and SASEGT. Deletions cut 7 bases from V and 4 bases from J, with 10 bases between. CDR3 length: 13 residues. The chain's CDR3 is CASTRVSTGELFF. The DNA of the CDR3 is TGTGCCAGCACCCGTGTCAGCACCGGGGAGCTGTTTTTT.

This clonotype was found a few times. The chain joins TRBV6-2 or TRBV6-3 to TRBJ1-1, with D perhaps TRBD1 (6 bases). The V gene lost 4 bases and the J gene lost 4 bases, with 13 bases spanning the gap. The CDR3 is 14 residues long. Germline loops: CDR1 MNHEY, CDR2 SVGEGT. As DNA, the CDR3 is TGTGCCAGCAGTTTCGGGGGGGCGGCCACTGAAGCTTTCTTT. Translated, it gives CASSFGGAATEAFF.

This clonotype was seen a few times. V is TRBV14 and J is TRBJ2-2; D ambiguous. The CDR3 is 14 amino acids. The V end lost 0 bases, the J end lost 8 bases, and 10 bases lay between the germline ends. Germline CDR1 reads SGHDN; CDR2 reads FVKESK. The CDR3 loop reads CASSQDWSSGELFF. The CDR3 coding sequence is TGTGCCAGCAGCCAAGATTGGAGCTCGGGGGAGCTGTTTTTT. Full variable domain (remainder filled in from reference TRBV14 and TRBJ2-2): EAGVTQFPSHSVIEKGQTVTLRCDPISGHDNLYWYRRVMGKEIKFLLHFVKESKQDESGMPNNRFLAERTGGTYSTLKVQPAELEDSGVYFCASSQDWSSGELFFGEGSRLTVL.

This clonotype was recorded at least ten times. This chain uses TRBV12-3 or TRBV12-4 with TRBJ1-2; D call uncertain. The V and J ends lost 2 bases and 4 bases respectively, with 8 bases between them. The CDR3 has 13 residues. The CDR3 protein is CASSLINSYGYTF. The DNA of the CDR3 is TGTGCCAGCAGTTTAATAAACAGCTATGGCTACACCTTC.

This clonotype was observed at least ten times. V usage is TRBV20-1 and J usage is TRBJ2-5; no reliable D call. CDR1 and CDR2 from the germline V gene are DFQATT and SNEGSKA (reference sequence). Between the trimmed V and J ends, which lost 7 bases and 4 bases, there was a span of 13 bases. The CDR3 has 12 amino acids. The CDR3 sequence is CSVPSLGETQYF. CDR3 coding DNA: TGCAGTGTCCCATCTCTGGGAGAGACCCAGTACTTC.

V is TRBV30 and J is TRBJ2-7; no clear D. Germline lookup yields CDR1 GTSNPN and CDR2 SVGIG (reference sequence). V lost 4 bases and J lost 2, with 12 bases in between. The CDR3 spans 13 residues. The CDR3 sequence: CAWTTVGTYEQYF. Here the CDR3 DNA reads TGTGCCTGGACCACCGTTGGCACCTACGAGCAGTACTTC.

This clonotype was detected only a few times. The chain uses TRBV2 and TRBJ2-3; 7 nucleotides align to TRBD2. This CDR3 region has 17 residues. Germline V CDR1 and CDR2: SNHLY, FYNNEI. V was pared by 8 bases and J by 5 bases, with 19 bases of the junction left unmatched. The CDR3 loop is CASRPDIGGLVKDTQYF. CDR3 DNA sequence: TGTGCCAGCCGACCTGATATTGGCGGACTAGTGAAAGATACGCAGTATTTT.

Written as DNA, the CDR3 is TGCAGTGCTAAGGGGGGGCTTCAGGGGGGGACTGAAGCTTTCTTT. Amino acids: CSAKGGLQGGTEAFF. The V call is TRBV20-1, the J call TRBJ1-1; 7 bases are a match to TRBD1. V was clipped by 4 bases and J by 5 bases; unmatched bases: 13. This CDR3 comprises 15 residues. Germline CDR1 is DFQATT and CDR2 is SNEGSKA (reference sequence).

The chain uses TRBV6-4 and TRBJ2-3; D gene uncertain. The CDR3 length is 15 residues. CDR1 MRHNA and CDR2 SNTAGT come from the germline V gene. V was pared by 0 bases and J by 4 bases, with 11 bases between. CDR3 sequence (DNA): TGTGCCAGCAGTGACTCGAGCAGATCGTCAGATACGCAGTATTTT. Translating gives CASSDSSRSSDTQYF.

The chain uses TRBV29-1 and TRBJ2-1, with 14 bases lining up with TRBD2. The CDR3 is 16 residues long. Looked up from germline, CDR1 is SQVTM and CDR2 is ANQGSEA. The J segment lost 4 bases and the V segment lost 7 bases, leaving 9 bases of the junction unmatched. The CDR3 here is CSAGTSGSTEYNEQFF. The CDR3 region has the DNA TGCAGCGCCGGGACTAGCGGGAGTACAGAGTACAATGAGCAGTTCTTC.

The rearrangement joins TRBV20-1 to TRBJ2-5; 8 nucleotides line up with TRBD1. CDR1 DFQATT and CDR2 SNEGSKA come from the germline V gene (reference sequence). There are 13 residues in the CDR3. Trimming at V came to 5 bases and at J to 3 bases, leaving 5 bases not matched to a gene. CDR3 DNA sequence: TGCAGTGCTTACCGGACAGGGAAAGAGACCCAGTACTTC. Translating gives CSAYRTGKETQYF.

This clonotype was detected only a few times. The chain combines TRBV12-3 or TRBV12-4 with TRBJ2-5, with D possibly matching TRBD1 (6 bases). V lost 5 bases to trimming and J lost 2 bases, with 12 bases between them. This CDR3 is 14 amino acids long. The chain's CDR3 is CASSPQGTQETQYF. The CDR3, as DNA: TGTGCCAGCAGTCCGCAGGGGACACAAGAGACCCAGTACTTC.

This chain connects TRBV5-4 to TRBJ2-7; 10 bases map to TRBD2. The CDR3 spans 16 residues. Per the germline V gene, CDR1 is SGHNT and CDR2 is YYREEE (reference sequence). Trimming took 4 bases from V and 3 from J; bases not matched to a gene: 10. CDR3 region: CASSPRTSGNFYEQYF. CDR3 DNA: TGTGCCAGCAGCCCTAGGACTAGCGGAAACTTCTACGAGCAGTACTTC.

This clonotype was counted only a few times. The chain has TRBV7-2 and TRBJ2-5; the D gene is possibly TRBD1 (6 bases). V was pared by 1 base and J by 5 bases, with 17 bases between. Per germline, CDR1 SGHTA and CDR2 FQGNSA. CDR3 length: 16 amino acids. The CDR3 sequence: CASSLVPYRVRETQYF. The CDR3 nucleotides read TGTGCCAGCAGCTTAGTTCCTTACAGGGTTAGGGAGACCCAGTACTTC.

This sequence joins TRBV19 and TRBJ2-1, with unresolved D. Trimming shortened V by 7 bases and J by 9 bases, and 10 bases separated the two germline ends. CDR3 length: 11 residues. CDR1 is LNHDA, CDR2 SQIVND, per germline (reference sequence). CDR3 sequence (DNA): TGTGCCAGTACCCGAGGTTTTGAGCAGTTCTTC. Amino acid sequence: CASTRGFEQFF.

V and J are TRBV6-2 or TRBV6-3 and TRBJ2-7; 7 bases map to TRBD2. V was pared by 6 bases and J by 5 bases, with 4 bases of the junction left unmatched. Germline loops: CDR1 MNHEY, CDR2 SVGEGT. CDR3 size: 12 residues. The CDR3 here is CASSYGLDEQYF. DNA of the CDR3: TGTGCCAGCAGCTACGGACTAGACGAGCAGTACTTC.

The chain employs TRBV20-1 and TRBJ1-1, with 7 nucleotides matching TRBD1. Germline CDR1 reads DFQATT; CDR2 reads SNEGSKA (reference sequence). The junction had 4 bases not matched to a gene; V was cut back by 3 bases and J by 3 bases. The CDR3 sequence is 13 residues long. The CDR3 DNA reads TGCAGTGCTAGCCGACAGGGCGACACTGAAGCTTTCTTT. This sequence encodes CSASRQGDTEAFF.

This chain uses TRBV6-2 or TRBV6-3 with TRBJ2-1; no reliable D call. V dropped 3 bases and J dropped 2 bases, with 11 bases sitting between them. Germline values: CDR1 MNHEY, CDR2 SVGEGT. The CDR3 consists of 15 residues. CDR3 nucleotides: TGTGCCAGCAGTTATGGACGCCAAACCTACAATGAGCAGTTCTTC. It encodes CASSYGRQTYNEQFF.

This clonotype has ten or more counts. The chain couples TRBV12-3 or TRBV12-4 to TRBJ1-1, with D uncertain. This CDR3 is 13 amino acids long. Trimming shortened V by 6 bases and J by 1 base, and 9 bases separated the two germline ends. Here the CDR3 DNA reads TGTGCCAGCAGGCCGGGATCGAACACTGAAGCTTTCTTT. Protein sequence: CASRPGSNTEAFF.